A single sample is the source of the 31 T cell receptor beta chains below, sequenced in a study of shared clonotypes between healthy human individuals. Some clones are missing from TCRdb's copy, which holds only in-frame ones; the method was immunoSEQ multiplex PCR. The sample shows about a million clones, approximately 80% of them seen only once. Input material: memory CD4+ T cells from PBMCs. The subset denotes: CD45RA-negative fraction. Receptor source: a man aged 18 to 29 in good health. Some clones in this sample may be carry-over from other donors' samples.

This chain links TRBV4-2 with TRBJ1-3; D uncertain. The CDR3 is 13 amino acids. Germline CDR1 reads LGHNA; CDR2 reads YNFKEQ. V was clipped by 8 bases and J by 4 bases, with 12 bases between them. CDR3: CASLSLEGNTIYF. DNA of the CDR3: TGTGCCAGCCTATCCCTAGAGGGAAACACCATATATTTT.

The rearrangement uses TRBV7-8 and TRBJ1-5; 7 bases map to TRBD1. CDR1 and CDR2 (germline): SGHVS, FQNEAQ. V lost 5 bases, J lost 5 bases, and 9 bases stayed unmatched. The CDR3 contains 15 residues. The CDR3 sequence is CASSPWTGADQPQHF. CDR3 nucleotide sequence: TGTGCCAGCAGCCCATGGACAGGAGCTGATCAGCCCCAGCATTTT. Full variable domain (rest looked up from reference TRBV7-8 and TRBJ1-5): GAGVSQSPRYKVAKRGQDVALRCDPISGHVSLFWYQQALGQGPEFLTYFQNEAQLDKSGLPSDRFFAERPEGSVSTLKIQRTQQEDSAVYLCASSPWTGADQPQHFGDGTRLSIL.

The CDR3 region is CASSLWRLGDNTGELFF. CDR3 nucleotides: TGTGCCAGCAGTTTATGGAGGTTAGGGGACAACACCGGGGAGCTGTTTTTT. The V call is TRBV28, the J call TRBJ2-2; D tentatively reads TRBD1 or TRBD2 (5 bases each). Germline CDR1 reads MDHEN; CDR2 reads SYDVKM. The CDR3 runs to 17 residues. Between the trimmed V and J ends, which lost 0 bases and 2 bases, there was a span of 13 bases.

The CDR3 DNA reads as TGCGCCAGCAGCCGGGATGGGAACAGAATCCATTCCCCCTATGGCTACACCTTC. Amino acid sequence: CASSRDGNRIHSPYGYTF. The gene calls are TRBV5-1 and TRBJ1-2; no definite D call. The germline gives CDR1 SGHRS, CDR2 YFSETQ. V lost 4 bases to trimming and J lost 4 bases, with 26 bases between them. The CDR3 runs to 18 residues.

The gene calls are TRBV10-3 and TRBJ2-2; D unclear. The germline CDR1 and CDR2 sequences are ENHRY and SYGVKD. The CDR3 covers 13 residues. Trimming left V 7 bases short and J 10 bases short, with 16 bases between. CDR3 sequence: CAINPGSSEELFF. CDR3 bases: TGTGCCATCAACCCGGGCAGTTCGGAGGAGCTGTTTTTT.

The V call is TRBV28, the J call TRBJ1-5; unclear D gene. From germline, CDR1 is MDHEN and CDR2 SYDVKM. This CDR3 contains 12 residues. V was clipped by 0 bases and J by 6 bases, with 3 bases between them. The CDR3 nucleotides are TGTGCCAGCAGTTTATGGGTTCAGCCCCAGCATTTT. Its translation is CASSLWVQPQHF.

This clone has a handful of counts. The CDR3 loop reads CASSLGSNQPQHF. The CDR3 DNA follows: TGTGCCAGCAGCTTAGGGAGCAATCAGCCCCAGCATTTT. This chain links TRBV11-1 with TRBJ1-5; D unresolved. CDR1 is SGHAT and CDR2 is FQDESV in the germline V gene (reference sequence). Trimming removed 1 base at V and 1 base at J, with 2 bases between. There are 13 residues in the CDR3.

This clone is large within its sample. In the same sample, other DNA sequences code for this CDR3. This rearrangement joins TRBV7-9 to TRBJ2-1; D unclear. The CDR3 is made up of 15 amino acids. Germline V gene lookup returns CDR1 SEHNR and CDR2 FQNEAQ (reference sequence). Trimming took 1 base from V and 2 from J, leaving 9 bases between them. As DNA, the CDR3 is TGTGCCAGCAGCTTAGTTCCAGAGGCCTACAATGAGCAGTTCTTC. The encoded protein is CASSLVPEAYNEQFF.

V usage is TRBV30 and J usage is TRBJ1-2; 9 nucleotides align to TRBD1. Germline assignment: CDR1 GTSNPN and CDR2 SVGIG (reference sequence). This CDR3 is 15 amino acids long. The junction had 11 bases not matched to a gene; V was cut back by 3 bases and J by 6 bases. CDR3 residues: CAWSPDRGFANGYTF. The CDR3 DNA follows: TGTGCCTGGAGCCCGGACAGGGGATTTGCCAATGGCTACACCTTC.

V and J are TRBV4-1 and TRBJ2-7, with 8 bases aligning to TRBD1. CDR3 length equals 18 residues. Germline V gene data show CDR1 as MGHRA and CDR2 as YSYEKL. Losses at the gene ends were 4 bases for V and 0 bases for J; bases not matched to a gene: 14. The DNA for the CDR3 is TGCGCCAGCAGCCTCGGCGTGCCACAGGGGGGTTTCTCCTACGAGCAGTACTTC. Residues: CASSLGVPQGGFSYEQYF.

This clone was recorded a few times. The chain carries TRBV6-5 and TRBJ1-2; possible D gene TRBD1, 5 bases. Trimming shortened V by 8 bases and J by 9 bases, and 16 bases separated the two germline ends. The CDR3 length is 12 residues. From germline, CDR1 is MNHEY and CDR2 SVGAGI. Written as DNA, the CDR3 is TGTGCCAGCCGAAGAACGGAGGGGAGCTACACCTTC. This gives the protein CASRRTEGSYTF.

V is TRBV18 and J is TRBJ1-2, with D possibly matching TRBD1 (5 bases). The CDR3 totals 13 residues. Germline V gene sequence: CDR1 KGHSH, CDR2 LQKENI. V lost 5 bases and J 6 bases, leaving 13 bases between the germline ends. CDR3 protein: CASSSTTEDGYTF. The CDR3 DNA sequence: TGTGCCAGCTCATCGACGACAGAAGATGGCTACACCTTC.

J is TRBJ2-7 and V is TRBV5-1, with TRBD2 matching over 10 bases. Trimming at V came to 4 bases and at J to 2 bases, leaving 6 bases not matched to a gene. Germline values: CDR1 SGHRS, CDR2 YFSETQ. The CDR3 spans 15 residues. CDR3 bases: TGCGCCAGCAGCCCCCTAGCGGGGGAAACCTACGAGCAGTACTTC. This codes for CASSPLAGETYEQYF.

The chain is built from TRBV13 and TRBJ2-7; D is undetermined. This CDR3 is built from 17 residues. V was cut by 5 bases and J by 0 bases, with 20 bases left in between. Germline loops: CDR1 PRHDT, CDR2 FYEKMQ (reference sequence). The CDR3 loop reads CASSKNLRPESSYEQYF. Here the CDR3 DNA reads TGTGCCAGCAGCAAGAACTTACGGCCAGAGAGCTCCTACGAGCAGTACTTC.

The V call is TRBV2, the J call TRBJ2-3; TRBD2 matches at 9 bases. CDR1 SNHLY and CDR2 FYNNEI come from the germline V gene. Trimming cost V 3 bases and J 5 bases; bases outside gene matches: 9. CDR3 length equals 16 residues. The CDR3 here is CASSEGLALVVDTQYF. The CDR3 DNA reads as TGTGCCAGCAGTGAGGGACTAGCCTTGGTTGTAGATACGCAGTATTTT.

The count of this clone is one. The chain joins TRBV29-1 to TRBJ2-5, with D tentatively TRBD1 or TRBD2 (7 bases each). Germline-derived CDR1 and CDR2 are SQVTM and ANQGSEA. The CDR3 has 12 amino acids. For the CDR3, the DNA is TGCAGTGAGGCCAGGGGGGGAGAGACCCAGTACTTC. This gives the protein CSEARGGETQYF.

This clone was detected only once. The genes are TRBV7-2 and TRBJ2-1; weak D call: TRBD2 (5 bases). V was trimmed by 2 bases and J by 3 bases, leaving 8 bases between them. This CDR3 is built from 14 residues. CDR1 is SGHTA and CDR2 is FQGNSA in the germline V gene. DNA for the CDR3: TGTGCCAGCAGCTTAAGTCGGGACTACAATGAGCAGTTCTTC. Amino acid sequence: CASSLSRDYNEQFF.

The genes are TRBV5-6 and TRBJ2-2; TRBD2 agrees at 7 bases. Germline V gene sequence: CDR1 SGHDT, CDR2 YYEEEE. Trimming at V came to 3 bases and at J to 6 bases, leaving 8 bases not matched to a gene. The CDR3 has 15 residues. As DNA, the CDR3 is TGTGCCAGCAGCTATCGGACTAGGAAGGCCGGGGAGCTGTTTTTT. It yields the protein CASSYRTRKAGELFF.

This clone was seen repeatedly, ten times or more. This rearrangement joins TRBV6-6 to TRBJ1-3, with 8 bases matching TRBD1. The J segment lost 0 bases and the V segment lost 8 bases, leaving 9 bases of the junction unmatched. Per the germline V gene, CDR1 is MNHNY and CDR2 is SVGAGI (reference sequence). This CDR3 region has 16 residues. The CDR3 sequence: CASGRDRLFSGNTIYF. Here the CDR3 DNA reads TGTGCCAGCGGCCGGGACAGGCTTTTCTCTGGAAACACCATATATTTT.

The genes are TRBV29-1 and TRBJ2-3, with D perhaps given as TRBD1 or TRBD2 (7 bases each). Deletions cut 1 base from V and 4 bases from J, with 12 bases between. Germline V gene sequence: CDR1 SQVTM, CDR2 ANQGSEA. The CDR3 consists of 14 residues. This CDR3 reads CSVEAGGVSDTQYF. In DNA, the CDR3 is TGCAGCGTTGAAGCAGGGGGGGTATCAGATACGCAGTATTTT.

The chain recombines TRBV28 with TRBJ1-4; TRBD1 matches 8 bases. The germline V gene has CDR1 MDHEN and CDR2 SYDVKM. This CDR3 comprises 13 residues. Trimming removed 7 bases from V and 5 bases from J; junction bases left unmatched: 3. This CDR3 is CASMPGGNEKLFF. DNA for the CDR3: TGTGCCAGCATGCCAGGGGGCAATGAAAAACTGTTTTTT. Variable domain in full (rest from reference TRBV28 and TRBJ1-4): DVKVTQSSRYLVKRTGEKVFLECVQDMDHENMFWYRQDPGLGLRLIYFSYDVKMKEKGDIPEGYSVSREKKERFSLILESASTNQTSMYLCASMPGGNEKLFFGSGTQLSVL.

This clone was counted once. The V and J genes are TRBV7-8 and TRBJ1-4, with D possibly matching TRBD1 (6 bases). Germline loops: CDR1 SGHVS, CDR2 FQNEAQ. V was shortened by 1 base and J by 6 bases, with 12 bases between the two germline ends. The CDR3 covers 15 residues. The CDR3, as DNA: TGTGCCAGCAGCTTAGTAGCGGGGGGCGATGAAAAACTGTTTTTT. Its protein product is CASSLVAGGDEKLFF. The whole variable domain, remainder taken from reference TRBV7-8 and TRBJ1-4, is GAGVSQSPRYKVAKRGQDVALRCDPISGHVSLFWYQQALGQGPEFLTYFQNEAQLDKSGLPSDRFFAERPEGSVSTLKIQRTQQEDSAVYLCASSLVAGGDEKLFFGSGTQLSVL.

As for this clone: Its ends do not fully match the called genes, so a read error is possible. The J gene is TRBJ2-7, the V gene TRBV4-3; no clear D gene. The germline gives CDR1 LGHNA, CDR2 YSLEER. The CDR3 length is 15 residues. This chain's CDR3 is CASSQEGLPTYEQYF. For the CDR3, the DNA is TGCGCCAGCAGCCAAGAGGGTCTACCTACCTACGAGCAGTACTTT.

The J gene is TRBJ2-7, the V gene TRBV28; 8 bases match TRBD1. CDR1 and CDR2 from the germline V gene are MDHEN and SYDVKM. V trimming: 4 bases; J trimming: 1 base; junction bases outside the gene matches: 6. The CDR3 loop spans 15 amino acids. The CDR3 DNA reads TGTGCCAGCAGTTCCCATACAGGGGGGTCCTACGAGCAGTACTTC. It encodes CASSSHTGGSYEQYF.

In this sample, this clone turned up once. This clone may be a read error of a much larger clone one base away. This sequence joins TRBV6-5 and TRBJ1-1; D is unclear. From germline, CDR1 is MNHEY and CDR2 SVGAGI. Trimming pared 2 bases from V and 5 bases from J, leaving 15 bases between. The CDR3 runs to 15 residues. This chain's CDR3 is CASSYGGSGETEAFF. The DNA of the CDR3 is TGTGCCAGCAGTTACGGTGGATCCGGAGAGACTGAAGCTTTCTTT.

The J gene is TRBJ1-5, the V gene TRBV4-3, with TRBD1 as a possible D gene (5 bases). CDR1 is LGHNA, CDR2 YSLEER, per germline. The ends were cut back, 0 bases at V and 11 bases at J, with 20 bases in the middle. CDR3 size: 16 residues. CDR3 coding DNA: TGCGCCAGCAGCCAAGATATCCAGGGACCTTTTAGGACCCAGCATTTT. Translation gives CASSQDIQGPFRTQHF.

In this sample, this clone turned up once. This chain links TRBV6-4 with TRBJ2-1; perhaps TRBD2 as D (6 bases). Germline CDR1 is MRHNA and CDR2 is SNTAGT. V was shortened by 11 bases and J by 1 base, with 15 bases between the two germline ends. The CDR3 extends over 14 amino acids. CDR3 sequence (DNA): TGTGCCGGAAGGGACTTAATATCCTACAATGAGCAGTTCTTC. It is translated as CAGRDLISYNEQFF.

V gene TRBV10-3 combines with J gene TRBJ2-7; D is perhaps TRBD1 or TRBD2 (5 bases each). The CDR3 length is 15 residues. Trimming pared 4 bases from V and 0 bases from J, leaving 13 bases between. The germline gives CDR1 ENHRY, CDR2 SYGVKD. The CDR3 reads CAISAGLSSSYEQYF. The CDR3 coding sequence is TGTGCCATCAGTGCGGGGCTCTCGAGCTCCTACGAGCAGTACTTC.

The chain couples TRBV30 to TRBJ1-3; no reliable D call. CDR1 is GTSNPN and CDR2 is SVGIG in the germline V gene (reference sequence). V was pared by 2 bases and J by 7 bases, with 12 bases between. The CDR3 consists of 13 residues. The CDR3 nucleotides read TGTGCCTGGAGTATTTCCCTTTGGAACACCATATATTTT. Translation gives CAWSISLWNTIYF.

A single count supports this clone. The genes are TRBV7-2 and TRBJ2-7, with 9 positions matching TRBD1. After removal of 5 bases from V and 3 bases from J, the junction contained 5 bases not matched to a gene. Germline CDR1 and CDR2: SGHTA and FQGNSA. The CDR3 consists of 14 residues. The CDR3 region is CASSLRDRVYEQYF. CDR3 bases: TGTGCCAGCAGCCTCCGGGACAGGGTCTACGAGCAGTACTTC.

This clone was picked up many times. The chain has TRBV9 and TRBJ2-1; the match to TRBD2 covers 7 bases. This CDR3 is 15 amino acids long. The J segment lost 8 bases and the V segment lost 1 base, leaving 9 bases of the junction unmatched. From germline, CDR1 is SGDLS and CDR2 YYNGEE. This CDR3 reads CASSVSLANGDEQFF. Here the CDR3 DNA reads TGTGCCAGCAGCGTATCACTAGCGAATGGCGATGAGCAGTTCTTC.